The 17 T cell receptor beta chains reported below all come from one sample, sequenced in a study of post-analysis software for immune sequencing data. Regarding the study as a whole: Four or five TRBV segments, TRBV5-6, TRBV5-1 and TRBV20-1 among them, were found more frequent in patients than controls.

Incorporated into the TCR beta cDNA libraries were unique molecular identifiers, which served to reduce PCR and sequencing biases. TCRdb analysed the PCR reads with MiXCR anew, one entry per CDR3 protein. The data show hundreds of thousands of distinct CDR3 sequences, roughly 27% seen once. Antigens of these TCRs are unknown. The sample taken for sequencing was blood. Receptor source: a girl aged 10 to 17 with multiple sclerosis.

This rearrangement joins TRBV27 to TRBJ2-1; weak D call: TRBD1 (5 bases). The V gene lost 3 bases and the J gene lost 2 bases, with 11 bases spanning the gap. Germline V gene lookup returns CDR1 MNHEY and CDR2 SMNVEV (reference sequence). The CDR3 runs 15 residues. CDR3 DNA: TGTGCCAGCAGTTTGGGCAGGGTAACCTACAATGAGCAGTTCTTC. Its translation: CASSLGRVTYNEQFF.

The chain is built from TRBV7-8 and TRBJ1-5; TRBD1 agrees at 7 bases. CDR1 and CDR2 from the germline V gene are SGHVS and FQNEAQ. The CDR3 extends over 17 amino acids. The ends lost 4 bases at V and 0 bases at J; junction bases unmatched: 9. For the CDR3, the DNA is TGTGCCAGCAGCTCAGGGACAGACAAATATAGCAATCAGCCCCAGCATTTT. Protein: CASSSGTDKYSNQPQHF.

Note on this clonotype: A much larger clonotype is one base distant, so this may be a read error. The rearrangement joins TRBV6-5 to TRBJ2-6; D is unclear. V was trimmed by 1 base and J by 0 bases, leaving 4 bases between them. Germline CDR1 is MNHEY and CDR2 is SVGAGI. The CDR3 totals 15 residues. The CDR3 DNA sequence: TGTGCCAGCAGTTACTGGGGCTCTGGGGCCAACGTCCTGACTTTC. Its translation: CASSYWGSGANVLTF.

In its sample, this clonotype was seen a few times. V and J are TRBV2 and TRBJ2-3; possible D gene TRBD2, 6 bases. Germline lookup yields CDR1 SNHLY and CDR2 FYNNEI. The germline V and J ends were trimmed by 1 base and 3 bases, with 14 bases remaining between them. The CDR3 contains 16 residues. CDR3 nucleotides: TGTGCCAGCAGTGAAGAAGCGGCCGGGGGAACAGATACGCAGTATTTT. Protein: CASSEEAAGGTDTQYF.

The CDR3 spells CASSEYRGNEQFF. The CDR3 DNA sequence: TGTGCCAGCAGTGAATACAGGGGAAATGAGCAGTTCTTC. V gene TRBV25-1 combines with J gene TRBJ2-1, with D maybe TRBD1 (6 bases). Germline V CDR1 and CDR2: MGHDK, SYGVNS. The length of the CDR3 is 13 residues. The V end lost 0 bases, the J end lost 7 bases, and 7 bases lay between the germline ends.

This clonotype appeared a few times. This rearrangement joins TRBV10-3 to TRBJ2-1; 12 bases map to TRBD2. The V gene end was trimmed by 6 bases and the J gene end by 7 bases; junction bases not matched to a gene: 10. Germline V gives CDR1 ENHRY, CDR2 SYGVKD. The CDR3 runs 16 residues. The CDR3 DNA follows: TGTGCCATCAGCTCTTCCCTAGCGGGGGGGCCGAATGAGCAGTTCTTC. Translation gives CAISSSLAGGPNEQFF.

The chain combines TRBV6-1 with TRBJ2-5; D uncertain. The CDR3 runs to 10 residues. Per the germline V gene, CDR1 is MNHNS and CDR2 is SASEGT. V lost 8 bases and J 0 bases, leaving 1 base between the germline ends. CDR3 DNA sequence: TGTGCCAGCCACCAAGAGACCCAGTACTTC. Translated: CASHQETQYF.

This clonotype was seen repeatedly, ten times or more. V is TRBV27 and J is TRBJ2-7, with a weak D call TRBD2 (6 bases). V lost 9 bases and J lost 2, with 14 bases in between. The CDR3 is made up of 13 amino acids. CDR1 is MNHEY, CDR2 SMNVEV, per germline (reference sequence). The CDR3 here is CASAQTSTYEQYF. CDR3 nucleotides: TGTGCCAGTGCCCAGACTAGTACCTACGAGCAGTACTTC.

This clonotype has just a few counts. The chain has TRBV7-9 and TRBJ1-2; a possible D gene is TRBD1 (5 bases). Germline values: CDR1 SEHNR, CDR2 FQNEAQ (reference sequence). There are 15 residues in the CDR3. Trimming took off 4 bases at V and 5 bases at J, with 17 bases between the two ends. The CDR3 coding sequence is TGTGCCAGCAGCTCCGCGAGCAGGGACCTATATGGCTACACCTTC. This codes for CASSSASRDLYGYTF.

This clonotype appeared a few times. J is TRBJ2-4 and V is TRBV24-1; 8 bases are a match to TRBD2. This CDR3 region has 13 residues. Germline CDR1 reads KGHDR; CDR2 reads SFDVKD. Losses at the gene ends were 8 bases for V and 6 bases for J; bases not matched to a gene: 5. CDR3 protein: CATMNSGGNIQYF. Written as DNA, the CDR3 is TGTGCCACCATGAACAGCGGGGGAAACATTCAGTACTTC.

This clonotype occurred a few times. CDR3 protein: CSAADEARDNYGYTF. CDR3 nucleotides: TGCAGTGCAGCCGACGAGGCCAGGGACAACTATGGCTACACCTTC. The chain employs TRBV20-1 and TRBJ1-2, with a possible D match to TRBD1 (5 bases). This CDR3 comprises 15 residues. Germline V gene sequence: CDR1 DFQATT, CDR2 SNEGSKA (reference sequence). Between the trimmed V and J ends, which lost 6 bases and 2 bases, there was a span of 19 bases.

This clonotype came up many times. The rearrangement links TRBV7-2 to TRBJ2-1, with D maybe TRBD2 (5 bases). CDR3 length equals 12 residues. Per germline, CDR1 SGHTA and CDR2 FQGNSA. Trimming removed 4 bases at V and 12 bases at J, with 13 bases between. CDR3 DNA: TGTGCCAGCAGCTCCAGCGGAGAAGTGCAGTTCTTC. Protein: CASSSSGEVQFF.

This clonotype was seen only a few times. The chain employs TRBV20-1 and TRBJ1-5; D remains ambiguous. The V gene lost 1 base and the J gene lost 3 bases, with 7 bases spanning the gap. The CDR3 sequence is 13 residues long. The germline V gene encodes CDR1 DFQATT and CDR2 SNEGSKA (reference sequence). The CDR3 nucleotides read TGCAGTGCTAGAGCCCCAGACAATCAGCCCCAGCATTTT. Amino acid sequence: CSARAPDNQPQHF.

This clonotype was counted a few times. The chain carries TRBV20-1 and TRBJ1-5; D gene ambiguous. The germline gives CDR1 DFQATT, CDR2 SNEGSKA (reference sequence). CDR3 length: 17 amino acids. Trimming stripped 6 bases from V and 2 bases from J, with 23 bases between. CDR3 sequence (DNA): TGCAGTGCCAGCGGTAAGGCCGGAGCTCGGGGCAATCAGCCCCAGCATTTT. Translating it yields CSASGKAGARGNQPQHF.

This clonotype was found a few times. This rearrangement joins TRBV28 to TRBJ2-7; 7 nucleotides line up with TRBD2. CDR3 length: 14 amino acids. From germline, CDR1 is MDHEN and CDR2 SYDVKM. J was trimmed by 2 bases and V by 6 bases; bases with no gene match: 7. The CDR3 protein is CASRGAGVPYEQYF. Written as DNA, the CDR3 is TGTGCCAGCAGAGGGGCGGGGGTTCCCTACGAGCAGTACTTC.

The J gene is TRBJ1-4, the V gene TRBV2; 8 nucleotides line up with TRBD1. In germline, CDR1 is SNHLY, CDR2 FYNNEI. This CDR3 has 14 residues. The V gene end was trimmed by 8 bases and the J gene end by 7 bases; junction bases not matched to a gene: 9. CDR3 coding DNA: TGTGCCAGCGGATGGACAGGGAGAAGTGAAAAACTGTTTTTT. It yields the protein CASGWTGRSEKLFF.

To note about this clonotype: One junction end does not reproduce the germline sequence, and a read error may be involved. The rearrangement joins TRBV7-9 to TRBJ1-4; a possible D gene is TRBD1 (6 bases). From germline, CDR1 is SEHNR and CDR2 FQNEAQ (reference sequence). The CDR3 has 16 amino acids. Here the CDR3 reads CASSLFGGQRNEKLFF. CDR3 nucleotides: TGTGCCAGTAGCTTATTCGGTGGACAGCGTAATGAAAAACTGTTTTTT.